The 17 T cell receptor beta chains below come from one sample, sequenced in a study of cytomegalovirus exposure and HLA in healthy donors. The PCR ran on 60 Vbeta and 13 Jbeta primers. The assay was immunoSEQ multiplex PCR, and TCRdb's table has in-frame clones only and misses some. The table records approximately 160,000 clones, under 70% of them present only once. Sample: PBMCs. These receptors were obtained from a woman in her thirties or forties in good health and CMV-seropositive.

This chain joins TRBV6-6 and TRBJ1-1; D is uncertain. This CDR3 spans 13 amino acids. Germline V gene lookup returns CDR1 MNHNY and CDR2 SVGAGI (reference sequence). V lost 6 bases to trimming and J lost 2 bases, with 10 bases between them. The CDR3 coding sequence is TGTGCCAGCAGGGGAGGGCCCAACACTGAAGCTTTCTTT. Protein: CASRGGPNTEAFF.

The genes are TRBV5-1 and TRBJ2-3; 13 nucleotides line up with TRBD2. Trimming cost V 4 bases and J 4 bases; bases outside gene matches: 6. Germline V gives CDR1 SGHRS, CDR2 YFSETQ. The CDR3 covers 16 residues. The CDR3 DNA reads TGCGCCAGCAGCCCGGGGACTAGCGGGGCCGCAGATACGCAGTATTTT. It codes for CASSPGTSGAADTQYF.

The rearrangement joins TRBV12-5 to TRBJ2-7; 12 positions agree with TRBD2. Germline loops: CDR1 LGHNT, CDR2 FRNRAP. The CDR3 runs 17 residues. The V gene end was trimmed by 0 bases and the J gene end by 7 bases; junction bases not matched to a gene: 10. This CDR3 is CASGLVLGLAGRGEQYF. CDR3 DNA: TGTGCTAGTGGTTTGGTACTCGGACTAGCGGGGAGGGGAGAGCAGTACTTC.

This sequence joins TRBV28 and TRBJ1-6; 10 bases fit TRBD1. This CDR3 has 14 amino acids. Trimming cost V 6 bases and J 10 bases; bases outside gene matches: 6. CDR1 is MDHEN and CDR2 is SYDVKM in the germline V gene. Here the CDR3 reads CASSGQGERSPLHF. In DNA form, the CDR3 reads TGTGCCAGCAGCGGACAGGGGGAAAGATCACCCCTCCACTTT. The whole variable domain, remainder taken from reference TRBV28 and TRBJ1-6, is DVKVTQSSRYLVKRTGEKVFLECVQDMDHENMFWYRQDPGLGLRLIYFSYDVKMKEKGDIPEGYSVSREKKERFSLILESASTNQTSMYLCASSGQGERSPLHFGNGTRLTVT.

This clone has only a few counts. The chain is built from TRBV10-3 and TRBJ2-3, with 7 bases lining up with TRBD1. Looked up from germline, CDR1 is ENHRY and CDR2 is SYGVKD. This CDR3 comprises 14 residues. With 4 bases clipped from V and 5 bases from J, the junction kept 6 bases outside the gene matches. CDR3 sequence reads: CAISALHRGDTQYF. CDR3 sequence (DNA): TGTGCCATCAGTGCACTCCACAGGGGAGATACGCAGTATTTT.

V usage is TRBV10-3 and J usage is TRBJ1-5; 9 bases line up with TRBD1. This CDR3 region has 15 residues. J gave up 2 bases and V 3 bases, and 2 bases lay outside the gene matches. Per the germline V gene, CDR1 is ENHRY and CDR2 is SYGVKD. CDR3 region: CAISDWTGGNQPQHF. The DNA of the CDR3 is TGTGCCATCAGTGACTGGACAGGGGGCAATCAGCCCCAGCATTTT.

This clone was seen more than once but under ten times. The chain employs TRBV11-2 and TRBJ1-1; 7 bases map to TRBD1. CDR3 size: 14 residues. CDR1 is SGHAT and CDR2 is FQNNGV in the germline V gene. The V and J ends lost 5 bases and 5 bases, in that order; junction bases with no gene match: 8. CDR3 region: CASSPKTGRTEAFF. CDR3 nucleotides: TGTGCCAGCAGCCCGAAGACAGGGAGGACTGAAGCTTTCTTT.

J is TRBJ2-1 and V is TRBV20-1; perhaps TRBD1 as D (5 bases). The CDR3 is 11 residues long. Trimming left V 6 bases short and J 10 bases short, with 13 bases between. Looked up from germline, CDR1 is DFQATT and CDR2 is SNEGSKA (reference sequence). CDR3 sequence reads: CSAARVEEQFF. DNA of the CDR3: TGCAGTGCCGCCAGGGTTGAAGAGCAGTTCTTC.

V is TRBV28 and J is TRBJ2-7, with 10 bases that match TRBD2. Trimming cost V 7 bases and J 4 bases; bases outside gene matches: 10. Germline loops: CDR1 MDHEN, CDR2 SYDVKM. There are 15 residues in the CDR3. The CDR3 sequence is CASKLRASGSYEQYF. The CDR3 DNA reads TGTGCCAGCAAATTGCGGGCTAGCGGGAGTTACGAGCAGTACTTC.

This chain uses TRBV6-5 with TRBJ2-1, with 11 bases aligning to TRBD2. Germline CDR1 MNHEY, CDR2 SVGAGI. This CDR3 is 12 amino acids long. V shed 6 bases and J 14 bases; nucleotides not matched to a gene: 6. Written as DNA, the CDR3 is TGTGCCAGCAGCCGTGCGGGACTAGCGGAGTTCTTC. This sequence encodes CASSRAGLAEFF.

The gene calls are TRBV5-1 and TRBJ1-2, with a tentative D call TRBD1 (5 bases). Germline CDR1 and CDR2: SGHRS and YFSETQ. V gave up 4 bases and J gave up 1 base, with 14 bases separating them. The CDR3 runs 15 residues. CDR3 coding DNA: TGCGCCAGCAGCCAGGGTCGTACTTTTAACTATGGCTACACCTTC. Its protein is CASSQGRTFNYGYTF.

CDR3 amino acids: CASKTTGDTDTQYF. The CDR3 DNA is TGTGCCAGCAAAACGACAGGGGACACAGATACGCAGTATTTT. This chain connects TRBV6-6 to TRBJ2-3, with 8 nucleotides matching TRBD1. With V trimmed by 7 bases and J by 2 bases, 5 bases remained unmatched. Germline values: CDR1 MNHNY, CDR2 SVGAGI (reference sequence). The CDR3 runs 14 residues.

A note on this clone: The junction departs from the called germline gene at one end, perhaps through a read error. V is TRBV2 and J is TRBJ1-5; a possible D gene is TRBD1 (6 bases). The germline V gene has CDR1 SNHLY and CDR2 FYNNEI. The CDR3 sequence is 13 residues long. The CDR3 DNA follows: TGTGCCAGCAGTTCACAGGGTCTCGAGCCCCAGAATTTT. It is translated as CASSSQGLEPQNF.

The J gene is TRBJ2-3, the V gene TRBV28, with 14 bases identical to TRBD2. Germline V CDR1 and CDR2: MDHEN, SYDVKM. This CDR3 is 18 amino acids long. After removal of 8 bases from V and 4 bases from J, the junction contained 14 bases not matched to a gene. The CDR3 sequence: CASPPGLAGAGEADTQYF. The CDR3 DNA sequence: TGTGCCAGCCCTCCGGGACTAGCGGGAGCTGGGGAGGCAGATACGCAGTATTTT.

To note about this clone: The junction departs from germline at one end; a sequencing error may be responsible. The chain recombines TRBV4-3 with TRBJ1-5, with D uncertain. The CDR3 runs to 17 residues. CDR1 is LGHNA and CDR2 is YSLEER in the germline V gene. The CDR3 sequence is CASSEDPATRSNQPQHF. The CDR3 nucleotides read TGCGCCAGCAGCGAAGACCCGGCGACACGAAGCAATCAGCCCCAGCATTTT.

This clone was counted a single time. Additional DNA sequences in this sample encode the identical CDR3. J is TRBJ2-7 and V is TRBV7-2; D not certain. The CDR3 extends over 11 amino acids. CDR1 is SGHTA, CDR2 FQGNSA, per germline. Trimming removed 1 base at V and 6 bases at J, with 4 bases between. The CDR3: CASSLGLEQYF. CDR3 nucleotides: TGTGCCAGCAGCTTAGGGCTCGAGCAGTACTTC.

The genes are TRBV25-1 and TRBJ2-1, with 13 bases aligning to TRBD2. Per germline, CDR1 MGHDK and CDR2 SYGVNS. Trimming took 6 bases from V and 10 from J; bases not matched to a gene: 9. The CDR3 runs to 15 residues. The CDR3 protein is CASSATSGGVREQFF. CDR3 DNA sequence: TGTGCCAGCAGCGCTACTAGCGGGGGGGTCAGGGAGCAGTTCTTC.